This entry describes one T cell receptor beta chain. The record originates from a study of blood T cell repertoires in COVID-19. Study information: The study drew acute and convalescent COVID-19 samples from the United States, Italy and Spain. Sample material is recorded as cDNA or gDNA derived from T cells, B-cell-depleted T cells, or PBMCs.

CDR1 is MGHRA and CDR2 is YSYEKL in the germline V gene. This CDR3 spans 14 amino acids. V was clipped by 3 bases and J by 3 bases, with 12 bases between them. In the original processing: It was from reference gene primer amplification that nucleated cell counts were estimated. Produced via immunoSEQ multiplex PCR; TCRdb's table is partial and in-frame only. Clone size and the V and J calls come from that table; the DNA yielded D and trimming. There are about 350,000 clones in the sample; approximately 89% occur only once, and under 5% lies in the top ten. Seattle's enrolled individuals joined amid active infection and were then monitored longitudinally.

The TCR was taken from a woman aged 60 to 75 with COVID-19, enrolled during active disease. Sequenced material: peripheral blood. The chain joins TRBV4-1 to TRBJ2-7; perhaps TRBD1 as D (6 bases). Here the CDR3 reads CASSHRDTGYEQYF. CDR3 sequence (DNA): TGCGCCAGCAGCCACCGGGACACAGGCTACGAGCAGTACTTC.